What follows describes a single TCR beta chain. From germline, CDR1 is SGDLS and CDR2 YYNGEE. The CDR3 has 16 residues. The V and J ends lost 0 bases and 7 bases respectively, with 17 bases between them. Extraction and reverse transcription of RNA yielded cDNA as the sequencing template. The data were produced by immunoSEQ multiplex PCR, yet TCRdb's version contains in-frame clones alone and is incomplete. Of approximately 3,800 clones in the sample, around 70% were seen once. As for treatment: oral pan-JAK inhibitor, 5-10 mg twice daily. Sampling of alopecia areata patients yielded lesional scalp punch biopsies as well as peripheral blood. The data are from a study of CD8+ T cells in alopecia areata.

V usage is TRBV9 and J usage is TRBJ2-1, with D maybe TRBD2 (6 bases). Material: skin, obtained at week 24, from a patient treated with tofacitinib. The sequence was collected from a human donor with alopecia areata. The CDR3 sequence is CASSVASAGWKNEQFF. CDR3 sequence (DNA): TGTGCCAGCAGCGTAGCTTCGGCGGGGTGGAAAAATGAGCAGTTCTTC.